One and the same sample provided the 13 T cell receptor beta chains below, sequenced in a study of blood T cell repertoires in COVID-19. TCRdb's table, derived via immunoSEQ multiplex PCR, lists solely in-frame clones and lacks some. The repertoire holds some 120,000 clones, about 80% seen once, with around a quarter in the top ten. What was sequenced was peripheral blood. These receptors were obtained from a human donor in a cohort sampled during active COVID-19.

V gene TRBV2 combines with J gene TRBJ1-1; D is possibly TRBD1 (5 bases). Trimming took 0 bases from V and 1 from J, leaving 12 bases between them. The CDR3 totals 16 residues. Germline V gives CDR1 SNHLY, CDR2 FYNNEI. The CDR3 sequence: CASSEATGTGNTEAFF. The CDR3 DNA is TGTGCCAGCAGTGAAGCAACAGGAACAGGGAACACTGAAGCTTTCTTT.

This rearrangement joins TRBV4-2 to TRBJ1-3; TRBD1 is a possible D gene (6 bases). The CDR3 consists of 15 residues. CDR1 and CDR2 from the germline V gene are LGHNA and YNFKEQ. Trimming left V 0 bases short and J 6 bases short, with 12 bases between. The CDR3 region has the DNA TGTGCCAGCAGCCAAGAACGAGGGGGGGCAAACACCATATATTTT. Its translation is CASSQERGGANTIYF.

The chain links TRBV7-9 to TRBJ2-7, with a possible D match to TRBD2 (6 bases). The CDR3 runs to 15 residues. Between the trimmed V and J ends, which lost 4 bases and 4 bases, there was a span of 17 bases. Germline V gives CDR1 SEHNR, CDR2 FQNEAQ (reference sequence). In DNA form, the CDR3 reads TGTGCCAGCAGCTCCCATTCTCTTCGGGGGTACGAGCAGTACTTC. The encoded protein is CASSSHSLRGYEQYF.

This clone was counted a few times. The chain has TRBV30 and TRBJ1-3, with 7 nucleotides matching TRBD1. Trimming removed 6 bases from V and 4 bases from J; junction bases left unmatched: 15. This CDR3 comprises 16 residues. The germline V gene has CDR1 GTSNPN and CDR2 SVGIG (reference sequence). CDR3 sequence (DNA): TGTGCCTGCCTCCCCATCGGAAGGGGGCTGGGAAACACCATATATTTT. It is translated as CACLPIGRGLGNTIYF.

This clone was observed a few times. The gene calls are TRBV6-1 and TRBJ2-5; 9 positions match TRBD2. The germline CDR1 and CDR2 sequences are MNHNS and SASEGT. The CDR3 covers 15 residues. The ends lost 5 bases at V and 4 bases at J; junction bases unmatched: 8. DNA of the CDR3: TGTGCCAGCAGTTCGACAGGGCGGGGGGGAGAGACCCAGTACTTC. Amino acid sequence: CASSSTGRGGETQYF.

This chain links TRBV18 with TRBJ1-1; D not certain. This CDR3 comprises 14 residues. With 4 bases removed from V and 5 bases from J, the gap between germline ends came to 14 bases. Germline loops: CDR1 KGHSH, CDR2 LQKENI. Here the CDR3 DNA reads TGTGCCAGCTCACTGGCCGACCCCGGGACTGAAGCTTTCTTT. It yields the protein CASSLADPGTEAFF.

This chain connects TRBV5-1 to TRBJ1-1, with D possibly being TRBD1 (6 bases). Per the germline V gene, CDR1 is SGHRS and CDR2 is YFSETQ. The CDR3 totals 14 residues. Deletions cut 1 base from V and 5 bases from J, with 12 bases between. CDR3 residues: CASSLTGWLTEAFF. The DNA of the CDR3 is TGCGCCAGCAGCTTGACAGGGTGGTTGACTGAAGCTTTCTTT.

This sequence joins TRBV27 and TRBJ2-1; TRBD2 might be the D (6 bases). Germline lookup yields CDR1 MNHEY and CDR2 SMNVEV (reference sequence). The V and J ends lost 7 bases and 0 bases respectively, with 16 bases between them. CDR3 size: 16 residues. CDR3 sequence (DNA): TGTGCCAGCATTCCTACTAGCCGAAGCTCCTACAATGAGCAGTTCTTC. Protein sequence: CASIPTSRSSYNEQFF.

The CDR3 nucleotides read TGTGCCAGCACCGAAGAGGGCAACACTGAAGCTTTCTTT. This encodes CASTEEGNTEAFF. The chain couples TRBV2 to TRBJ1-1; D gene ambiguous. Germline V gene sequence: CDR1 SNHLY, CDR2 FYNNEI. Trimming stripped 7 bases from V and 2 bases from J, with 11 bases between. The CDR3 loop spans 13 amino acids.

The CDR3 loop reads CASSLQGRRAFF. The CDR3 region has the DNA TGTGCCAGCAGCCTCCAGGGGCGGAGAGCTTTCTTT. This chain links TRBV7-2 with TRBJ1-1; TRBD1 is a possible D gene (6 bases). Germline V gene sequence: CDR1 SGHTA, CDR2 FQGNSA. The CDR3 has 12 amino acids. Trimming took off 5 bases at V and 10 bases at J, with 14 bases between the two ends.

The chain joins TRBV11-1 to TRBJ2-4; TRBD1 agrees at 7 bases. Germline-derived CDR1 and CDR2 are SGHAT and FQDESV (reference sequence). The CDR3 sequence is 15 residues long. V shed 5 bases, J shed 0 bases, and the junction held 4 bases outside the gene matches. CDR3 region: CASSPRDRAKNIQYF. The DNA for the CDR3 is TGTGCCAGCAGCCCACGGGACAGAGCCAAAAACATTCAGTACTTC.

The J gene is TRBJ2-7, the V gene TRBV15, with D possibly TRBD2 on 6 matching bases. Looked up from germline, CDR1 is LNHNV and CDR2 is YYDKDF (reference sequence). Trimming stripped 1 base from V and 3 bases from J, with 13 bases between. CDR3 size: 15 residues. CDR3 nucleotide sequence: TGTGCCACCAGCAGAGGTTGGGGACTCCACTACGAGCAGTACTTC. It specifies CATSRGWGLHYEQYF.

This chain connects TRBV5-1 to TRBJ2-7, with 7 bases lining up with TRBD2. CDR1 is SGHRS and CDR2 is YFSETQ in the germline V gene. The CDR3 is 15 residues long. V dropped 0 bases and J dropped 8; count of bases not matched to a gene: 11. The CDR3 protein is CASSLEAGFLLKQYF. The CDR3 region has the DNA TGCGCCAGCAGCTTGGAAGCGGGATTCCTACTGAAGCAGTACTTC.